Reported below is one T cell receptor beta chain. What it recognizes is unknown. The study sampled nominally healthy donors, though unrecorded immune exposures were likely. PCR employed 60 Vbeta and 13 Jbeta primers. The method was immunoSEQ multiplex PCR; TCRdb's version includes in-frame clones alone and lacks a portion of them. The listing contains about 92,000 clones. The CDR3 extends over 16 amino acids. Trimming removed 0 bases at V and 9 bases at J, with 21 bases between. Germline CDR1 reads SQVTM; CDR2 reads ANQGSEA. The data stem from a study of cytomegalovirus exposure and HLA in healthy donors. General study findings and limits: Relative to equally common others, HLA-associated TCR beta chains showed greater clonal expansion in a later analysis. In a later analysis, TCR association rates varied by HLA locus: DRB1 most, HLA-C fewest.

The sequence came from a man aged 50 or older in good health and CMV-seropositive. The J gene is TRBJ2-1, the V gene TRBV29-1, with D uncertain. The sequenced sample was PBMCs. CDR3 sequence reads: CSVEDLASRGYGEQFF. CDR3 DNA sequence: TGCAGCGTTGAAGATCTGGCTAGTAGAGGTTATGGTGAGCAGTTCTTC.